Only one count was recorded for the clone carrying this T cell receptor beta chain. Its antigen remains unknown. These data are taken from a study of shared clonotypes between healthy human individuals. Study-level results: Since donors were few, the genetic and exposure-history diversity represented was limited. Shared clonotypes across all four donors exceeded non-shared ones in generation probability. Generally, estimated richness proved larger in naive subsets than it did in memory subsets.

Germline CDR1 reads MGHDK; CDR2 reads SYGVNS. The V end was cut by 5 bases, the J end by 3 bases, with 14 bases between. The CDR3 is 15 residues long. Assay: immunoSEQ multiplex PCR; the TCRdb copy retains only in-frame clones and omits some. Of hundreds of thousands of clones in the sample, around 96% were seen once. The naive CD8 population came from CD45RO-negative cells selected for CCR7, without terminally differentiated effector memory CD45RA+ cells. The source of this sequence is a woman aged 25 to 39 in good health. The sequenced material came from naive CD8+ T cells sorted from blood. The chain couples TRBV25-1 to TRBJ2-1, with no clear D. For the CDR3, the DNA is TGTGCCAGCAGTTTGGCGGTCTTAAGCTACAATGAGCAGTTCTTC. Its protein product is CASSLAVLSYNEQFF.